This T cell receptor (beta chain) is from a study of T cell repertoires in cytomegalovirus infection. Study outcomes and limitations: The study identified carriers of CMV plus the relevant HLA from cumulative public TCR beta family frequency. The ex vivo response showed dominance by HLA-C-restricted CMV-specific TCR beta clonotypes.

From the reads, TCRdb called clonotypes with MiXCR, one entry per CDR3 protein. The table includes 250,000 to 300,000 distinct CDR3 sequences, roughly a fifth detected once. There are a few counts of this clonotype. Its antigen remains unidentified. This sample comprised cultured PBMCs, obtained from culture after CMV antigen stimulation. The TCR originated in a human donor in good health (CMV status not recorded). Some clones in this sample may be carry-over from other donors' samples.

The CDR3 nucleotides are TGCGCCAGCAGCTTCGATCACACTGAAGCTTTCTTT. It encodes CASSFDHTEAFF. This rearrangement joins TRBV5-1 to TRBJ1-1; D remains unclear. CDR1 is SGHRS, CDR2 YFSETQ, per germline. The CDR3 is made up of 12 amino acids. Trimming took off 2 bases at V and 3 bases at J, with 5 bases between the two ends.